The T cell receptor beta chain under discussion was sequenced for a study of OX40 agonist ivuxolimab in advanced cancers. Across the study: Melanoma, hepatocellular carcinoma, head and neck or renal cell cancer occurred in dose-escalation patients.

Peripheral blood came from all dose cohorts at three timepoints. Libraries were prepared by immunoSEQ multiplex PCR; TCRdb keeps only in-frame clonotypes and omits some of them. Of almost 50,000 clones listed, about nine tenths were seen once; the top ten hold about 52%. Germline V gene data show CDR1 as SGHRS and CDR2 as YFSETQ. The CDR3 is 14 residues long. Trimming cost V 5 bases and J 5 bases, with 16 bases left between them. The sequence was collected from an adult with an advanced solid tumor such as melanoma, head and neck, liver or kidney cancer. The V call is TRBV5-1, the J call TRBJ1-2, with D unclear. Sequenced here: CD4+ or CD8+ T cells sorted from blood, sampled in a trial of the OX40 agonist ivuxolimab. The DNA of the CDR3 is TGCGCCAGCAGGCTGGATACGGGCCTTTATGGCTACACCTTC. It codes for CASRLDTGLYGYTF.